A selection of T cell receptor beta chains follows, all from one sample in a study of tissue T cells after allogeneic stem cell transplantation. Assay: immunoSEQ multiplex PCR; the TCRdb copy retains only in-frame clones and omits some. The data hold over 4,000 clones, with 63% observed a single time. The source material was tissue from the esophagus, sampled at autopsy. The receptors were gathered from a female donor older than 55 with lung cancer. Each CDR3 is given with its conserved first and last residue. A D gene is named only where the DNA matches it firmly. Expanded clones get a size class; other rows say once, few or many, or leave the size out.

D gene: TRBD1; V gene: TRBV19; J gene: TRBJ1-5; clone size: NA; CDR3 protein: CASSSRQGGNQPQHF; CDR3 DNA: TGTGCCAGTAGTAGTCGACAGGGAGGCAATCAGCCCCAGCATTTT
D gene: NA; V gene: TRBV7-2; J gene: TRBJ1-6; clone size: few; CDR3 protein: CASSPDPGSPLHF; CDR3 DNA: TGTGCCAGCAGCCCCGACCCGGGATCACCCCTCCACTTT
D gene: NA; V gene: TRBV7-9; J gene: TRBJ1-5; clone size: NA; CDR3 protein: CASSLLGSGNQPQHF; CDR3 DNA: TGTGCCAGCAGCTTGTTAGGATCGGGCAATCAGCCCCAGCATTTT
D gene: NA; V gene: TRBV6-5; J gene: TRBJ2-1; clone size: once; CDR3 protein: CASSYSMRNEQFF; CDR3 DNA: TGTGCCAGCAGTTACTCGATGCGTAATGAGCAGTTCTTC
D gene: NA; V gene: TRBV19; J gene: TRBJ2-7; clone size: NA; CDR3 protein: CASSTQLLAPGKQYF; CDR3 DNA: TGTGCCAGTAGTACGCAGCTTCTGGCCCCGGGTAAGCAGTACTTC
D gene: TRBD1; V gene: TRBV24-1; J gene: TRBJ1-5; clone size: NA; CDR3 protein: CATSGGANQPQHF; CDR3 DNA: TGTGCCACCTCAGGGGGCGCCAATCAGCCCCAGCATTTT
D gene: NA; V gene: TRBV6-2/TRBV6-3; J gene: TRBJ1-2; clone size: NA; CDR3 protein: CASSYNMPGYGYTF; CDR3 DNA: TGTGCCAGCAGTTACAATATGCCCGGTTATGGCTACACCTTC
D gene: TRBD1; V gene: TRBV6-5; J gene: TRBJ1-2; clone size: NA; CDR3 protein: CASSKTGWVGGYTF; CDR3 DNA: TGTGCCAGCAGTAAGACAGGGTGGGTAGGAGGCTACACCTTC
D gene: TRBD1; V gene: TRBV2; J gene: TRBJ1-1; clone size: NA; CDR3 protein: CASHNRGRNTEAFF; CDR3 DNA: TGTGCCAGCCACAACAGGGGCCGAAACACTGAAGCTTTCTTT
D gene: TRBD2; V gene: TRBV5-1; J gene: TRBJ2-1; clone size: NA; CDR3 protein: CASRSLAGGYYNEQFF; CDR3 DNA: TGCGCCAGCAGATCATTAGCGGGAGGGTACTACAATGAGCAGTTCTTC
D gene: TRBD1; V gene: TRBV7-9; J gene: TRBJ1-2; clone size: NA; CDR3 protein: CASDPGQGAYGYTF; CDR3 DNA: TGTGCCAGCGACCCGGGACAGGGGGCGTATGGCTACACCTTC
D gene: NA; V gene: TRBV5-1; J gene: TRBJ1-2; clone size: NA; CDR3 protein: CASSPSTSSRYGYTF; CDR3 DNA: TGCGCCAGCAGCCCCTCGACAAGTAGCAGGTATGGCTACACCTTC
D gene: NA; V gene: TRBV21-1; J gene: TRBJ1-4; clone size: NA; CDR3 protein: CASSRRQVSAWEKLFF; CDR3 DNA: TGTGCCAGCAGCCGACGACAGGTCTCCGCGTGGGAAAAACTGTTTTTT
D gene: NA; V gene: TRBV28; J gene: TRBJ1-1; clone size: NA; CDR3 protein: CASSHSPRVRTEAFF; CDR3 DNA: TGTGCCAGCAGCCACTCCCCCAGGGTACGCACTGAAGCTTTCTTT
D gene: NA; V gene: TRBV11-2; J gene: TRBJ2-3; clone size: NA; CDR3 protein: CASSLVPQGRRADTQYF; CDR3 DNA: TGTGCCAGCAGCTTAGTTCCGCAGGGCCGGAGGGCAGATACGCAGTATTTT
D gene: TRBD1; V gene: TRBV10-1; J gene: TRBJ1-1; clone size: NA; CDR3 protein: CASRGTGTEAFF; CDR3 DNA: TGCGCCAGCAGAGGGACAGGGACTGAAGCTTTCTTT
D gene: NA; V gene: TRBV30; J gene: TRBJ2-3; clone size: medium-sized; CDR3 protein: CAWSKVGEGGDTQYF; CDR3 DNA: TGTGCCTGGAGTAAAGTGGGGGAGGGGGGAGATACGCAGTATTTT
D gene: NA; V gene: TRBV7-2; J gene: TRBJ1-4; clone size: large; CDR3 protein: CASSETYRTEKLFF; CDR3 DNA: TGTGCCAGCAGCGAAACTTACAGGACGGAAAAACTGTTTTTT
D gene: NA; V gene: TRBV11-1; J gene: TRBJ2-7; clone size: NA; CDR3 protein: CASSLSFQGKQYF; CDR3 DNA: TGTGCCAGCAGCTTATCCTTCCAGGGAAAGCAGTACTTC
D gene: TRBD1; V gene: TRBV27; J gene: TRBJ2-1; clone size: NA; CDR3 protein: CASSSPRTGPEAQFF; CDR3 DNA: TGTGCCAGCAGTTCACCAAGGACAGGCCCGGAGGCGCAGTTCTTC
D gene: TRBD2; V gene: TRBV4-1; J gene: TRBJ2-3; clone size: NA; CDR3 protein: CASSQTSGGALKQYF; CDR3 DNA: TGCGCCAGCAGCCAAACTAGCGGGGGGGCCCTTAAGCAGTATTTT
D gene: NA; V gene: TRBV2; J gene: TRBJ1-1; clone size: NA; CDR3 protein: CASTWTVAMNTEAFF; CDR3 DNA: TGTGCCAGCACATGGACAGTCGCTATGAACACTGAAGCTTTCTTT
D gene: NA; V gene: TRBV21-1; J gene: TRBJ1-5; clone size: NA; CDR3 protein: CASSKLVRTGEGKRNQPQHF; CDR3 DNA: TGTGCCAGCAGCAAATTAGTCAGGACAGGGGAGGGTAAGCGCAATCAGCCCCAGCATTTT
D gene: TRBD1; V gene: TRBV11-3; J gene: TRBJ1-6; clone size: NA; CDR3 protein: CASTSKQGPRSPLHF; CDR3 DNA: TGTGCCAGCACCTCAAAACAGGGGCCACGGTCACCCCTCCACTTT
D gene: NA; V gene: TRBV9; J gene: TRBJ2-1; clone size: few; CDR3 protein: CASSVGGASYNEQFF; CDR3 DNA: TGTGCCAGCAGCGTAGGTGGCGCCTCCTACAATGAGCAGTTCTTC
D gene: NA; V gene: TRBV2; J gene: TRBJ2-7; clone size: NA; CDR3 protein: CASSVYSQSYEQYF; CDR3 DNA: TGTGCCAGCAGTGTGTACAGTCAGAGCTACGAGCAGTACTTC
D gene: TRBD1; V gene: TRBV11-2; J gene: TRBJ1-1; clone size: NA; CDR3 protein: CASSPIRGLNTEAFF; CDR3 DNA: TGTGCCAGCAGCCCGATCAGGGGGTTGAACACTGAAGCTTTCTTT
D gene: TRBD2; V gene: TRBV3-1/TRBV3-2; J gene: TRBJ2-2; clone size: NA; CDR3 protein: CASSPFPGGSGRAWTGELFF; CDR3 DNA: TGTGCCAGCAGCCCCTTCCCCGGGGGTAGCGGGAGGGCCTGGACCGGGGAGCTGTTTTTT
D gene: NA; V gene: TRBV2; J gene: TRBJ2-3; clone size: once; CDR3 protein: CASSEDSQLHTDTQYF; CDR3 DNA: TGTGCCAGCAGTGAAGATAGCCAACTCCACACAGATACGCAGTATTTT
D gene: NA; V gene: TRBV19; J gene: TRBJ2-7; clone size: NA; CDR3 protein: CASSIAGVSYEQYF; CDR3 DNA: TGTGCCAGTAGTATAGCGGGGGTTTCCTACGAGCAGTACTTC
D gene: NA; V gene: TRBV6-1; J gene: TRBJ2-7; clone size: few; CDR3 protein: CASSEWSGYAYEQYF; CDR3 DNA: TGTGCCAGCAGTGAATGGTCAGGATATGCCTACGAGCAGTACTTC